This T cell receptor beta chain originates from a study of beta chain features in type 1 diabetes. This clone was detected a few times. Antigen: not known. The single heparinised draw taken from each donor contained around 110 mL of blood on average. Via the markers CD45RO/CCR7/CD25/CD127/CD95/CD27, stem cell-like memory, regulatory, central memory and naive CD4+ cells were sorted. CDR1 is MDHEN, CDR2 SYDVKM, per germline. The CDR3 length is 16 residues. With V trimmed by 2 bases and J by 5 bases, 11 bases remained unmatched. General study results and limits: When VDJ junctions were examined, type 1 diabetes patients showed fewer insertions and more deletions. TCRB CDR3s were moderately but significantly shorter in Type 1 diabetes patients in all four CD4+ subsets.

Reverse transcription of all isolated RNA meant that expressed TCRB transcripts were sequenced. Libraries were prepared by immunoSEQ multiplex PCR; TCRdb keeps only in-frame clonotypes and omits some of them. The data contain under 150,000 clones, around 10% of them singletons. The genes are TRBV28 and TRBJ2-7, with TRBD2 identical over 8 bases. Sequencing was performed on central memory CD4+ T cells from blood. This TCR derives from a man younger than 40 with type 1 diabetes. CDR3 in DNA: TGTGCCAGCAGTTTAGCACGGGGGGGCTCAGCCGACGAGCAGTACTTC. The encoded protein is CASSLARGGSADEQYF.